These 8 T cell receptor beta chains were sequenced from one sample in a study of spatial heterogeneity in lung cancer. TCRdb redid the calling of the 5' RACE reads with MiXCR, one entry per CDR3 protein. The sample holds more than 25,000 distinct CDR3 sequences, approximately 6.5% seen once. Their specific antigens are unknown. This sample's time point: sample taken at primary tumor resection. Study outcomes and limitations: Higher tumor mutation counts went along with higher counts of expanded intratumoral alpha and beta TCRs.

This specimen consisted of lung tumor tissue, obtained at surgery. These receptors were obtained from a male donor with early-stage non-small cell lung cancer.

This clonotype occurred many times. This sequence joins TRBV6-5 and TRBJ1-4; possible D gene TRBD1, 5 bases. CDR3 length: 13 residues. Germline lookup yields CDR1 MNHEY and CDR2 SVGAGI. Trimming shortened V by 0 bases and J by 10 bases, and 9 bases separated the two germline ends. CDR3 coding DNA: TGTGCCAGCAGTTACTCGTCGGGGGTAAAACTGTTTTTT. This gives the protein CASSYSSGVKLFF.

This clonotype occurred a few times. The V and J genes are TRBV28 and TRBJ2-2; the D is unclear. V shed 7 bases and J shed 2 bases, with 11 bases lying between them. This CDR3 region has 14 residues. Germline values: CDR1 MDHEN, CDR2 SYDVKM. CDR3 bases: TGTGCCAGCATCCTGGATTCAAACACCGGGGAGCTGTTTTTT. It specifies CASILDSNTGELFF.

This clonotype has at least ten counts. The chain recombines TRBV5-7 with TRBJ2-7; D is unresolved. TRBV5-7 is treated as an ORF (open reading frame) with a function not yet certain. The V end lost 3 bases, the J end lost 5 bases, and 0 bases lay between the germline ends. CDR3 length: 9 residues. This CDR3 is CASSYEQYF. CDR3 sequence (DNA): TGTGCCAGCAGCTACGAGCAGTACTTC.

Ten or more counts support this clonotype. The CDR3 sequence: CATSGDKGTQYF. CDR3 DNA: TGTGCCACCAGTGGGGATAAGGGGACCCAGTACTTC. This chain connects TRBV24-1 to TRBJ2-5; unclear D gene. Germline V gene data show CDR1 as KGHDR and CDR2 as SFDVKD. V gave up 5 bases and J gave up 7 bases, with 10 bases separating them. This CDR3 has 12 residues.

This chain links TRBV5-1 with TRBJ1-2; TRBD1 matches at 8 bases. CDR3 length equals 14 residues. The V gene end was trimmed by 0 bases and the J gene end by 5 bases; junction bases not matched to a gene: 3. Germline loops: CDR1 SGHRS, CDR2 YFSETQ. Here the CDR3 reads CASSLDRGSYGYTF. CDR3 DNA: TGCGCCAGCAGCTTGGACAGGGGGTCGTATGGCTACACCTTC.

This clonotype occurred many times. The rearrangement uses TRBV5-1 and TRBJ2-6; D is unresolved. V lost 3 bases, J lost 0 bases, and 10 bases lay in between. Germline CDR1 SGHRS, CDR2 YFSETQ. The CDR3 runs 16 residues. The CDR3, as DNA: TGCGCCAGCAGCTGGAGCAGAAGCTCTGGGGCCAACGTCCTGACTTTC. Translation gives CASSWSRSSGANVLTF.

The chain combines TRBV20-1 with TRBJ2-7; D remains ambiguous. Trimming took 3 bases from V and 2 from J, leaving 11 bases between them. Germline V lookup: CDR1 DFQATT, CDR2 SNEGSKA (reference sequence). CDR3 length: 13 residues. CDR3 sequence: CSASTGLTYEQYF. CDR3 DNA: TGCAGTGCTAGCACCGGGCTAACCTACGAGCAGTACTTC.

This clonotype was seen many times. The chain is built from TRBV5-5 and TRBJ2-2; 10 bases map to TRBD1. The junction had 2 bases not matched to a gene; V was cut back by 3 bases and J by 0 bases. This CDR3 is built from 16 residues. Germline V gives CDR1 SGHKS, CDR2 YYEKEE (reference sequence). CDR3: CASSWDRGANTGELFF. For the CDR3, the DNA is TGTGCCAGCAGCTGGGACAGGGGAGCGAACACCGGGGAGCTGTTTTTT.